These 28 T cell receptor beta chains were sequenced from one sample in a study of cytomegalovirus exposure and HLA in healthy donors. In the PCR, 60 Vbeta and 13 Jbeta primers were used. TCRdb's table, derived via immunoSEQ multiplex PCR, lists solely in-frame clones and lacks some. The sample yields under 150,000 clones, approximately 82% seen once. The material sequenced was PBMCs. Receptors were obtained from a man aged 45-65 years in good health and CMV-seronegative.

The gene calls are TRBV19 and TRBJ2-3, with 12 bases identical to TRBD1. This CDR3 has 13 amino acids. Germline lookup yields CDR1 LNHDA and CDR2 SQIVND (reference sequence). V lost 4 bases and J lost 10; bases outside the gene matches: 3. As DNA, the CDR3 is TGTGCCAGTAGTACGGGACAGGGGGCTTCGCAGTATTTT. Translated, it gives CASSTGQGASQYF. Looking up the rest from reference TRBV19 and TRBJ2-3 gives the full variable domain: DGGITQSPKYLFRKEGQNVTLSCEQNLNHDAMYWYRQDPGQGLRLIYYSQIVNDFQKGDIAEGYSVSREKKESFPLTVTSAQKNPTAFYLCASSTGQGASQYFGPGTRLTVL.

The rearrangement links TRBV6-1 to TRBJ2-7; maybe TRBD2 (6 bases). With 3 bases removed from V and 2 bases from J, the gap between germline ends came to 11 bases. The germline gives CDR1 MNHNS, CDR2 SASEGT. There are 14 residues in the CDR3. CDR3 region: CASSEEGTAYEQYF. The CDR3 nucleotides are TGTGCCAGCAGTGAGGAAGGGACTGCCTACGAGCAGTACTTC.

This chain uses TRBV6-5 with TRBJ2-7, with 7 nucleotides matching TRBD1. V lost 4 bases and J lost 2; bases outside the gene matches: 5. This CDR3 is 14 amino acids long. Germline CDR1 reads MNHEY; CDR2 reads SVGAGI. As DNA, the CDR3 is TGTGCCAGCAGTTTCCGACAGGGAACCTACGAGCAGTACTTC. Its translation is CASSFRQGTYEQYF.

The J gene is TRBJ2-5, the V gene TRBV18; possibly TRBD2 for D (5 bases). There are 16 residues in the CDR3. The germline V gene encodes CDR1 KGHSH and CDR2 LQKENI. The V end was cut by 2 bases, the J end by 5 bases, with 18 bases between. The CDR3 DNA reads as TGTGCCAGCTCACCAACGGTCGGGGTTGTATGGGAGACCCAGTACTTC. Translating it yields CASSPTVGVVWETQYF.

The chain recombines TRBV5-6 with TRBJ2-1; 9 bases align to TRBD2. The CDR3 consists of 16 residues. The germline gives CDR1 SGHDT, CDR2 YYEEEE. V was pared by 7 bases and J by 6 bases, with 14 bases of the junction left unmatched. CDR3 DNA sequence: TGTGCCAGCGCCTGGGAGGAGCGGGGGGTCCTCAATGAGCAGTTCTTC. Protein sequence: CASAWEERGVLNEQFF.

The chain is built from TRBV4-2 and TRBJ2-5; D perhaps matches TRBD2 (5 bases). CDR1 is LGHNA and CDR2 is YNFKEQ in the germline V gene. This CDR3 region has 15 residues. Trimming cost V 0 bases and J 2 bases, with 10 bases left between them. The CDR3 region has the DNA TGTGCCAGCAGCCAAGATAGACTACATCAAGAGACCCAGTACTTC. Translating it yields CASSQDRLHQETQYF.

V and J are TRBV6-1 and TRBJ1-5, with 7 bases that match TRBD1. This CDR3 spans 12 amino acids. V lost 10 bases to trimming and J lost 5 bases; unmatched junction nucleotides: 5. Germline V gives CDR1 MNHNS, CDR2 SASEGT. The CDR3 spells CATGTDHQPQHF. As DNA, the CDR3 is TGTGCCACCGGGACAGATCATCAGCCCCAGCATTTT.

The J gene is TRBJ1-4, the V gene TRBV10-3; tentatively, D is TRBD1 (5 bases). This CDR3 spans 16 amino acids. The germline V gene encodes CDR1 ENHRY and CDR2 SYGVKD. V was trimmed by 4 bases and J by 0 bases, leaving 12 bases between them. CDR3 DNA sequence: TGTGCCATCAGTGCCCGGGGGGGGGCAACTAATGAAAAACTGTTTTTT. The encoded protein is CAISARGGATNEKLFF.

The chain couples TRBV29-1 to TRBJ2-7; TRBD2 matches at 12 bases. CDR3 length: 14 residues. J lost 7 bases, V lost 5 bases, and 9 bases had no gene match. Germline V gene data show CDR1 as SQVTM and CDR2 as ANQGSEA. The CDR3 bases are TGCAGCGTTACTCTAGCGGGGGGGCGCCGGGAGCAGTACTTC. Translated: CSVTLAGGRREQYF.

The V call is TRBV5-8, the J call TRBJ1-3, with TRBD1 as a possible D gene (5 bases). CDR1 SGHTS and CDR2 YDEGEE come from the germline V gene. This CDR3 region has 19 residues. V shed 0 bases and J shed 0 bases, with 19 bases lying between them. CDR3 loop: CASSLARGGQGDSGNTIYF. The DNA for the CDR3 is TGTGCCAGCAGCTTGGCCCGGGGAGGGCAGGGAGACTCTGGAAACACCATATATTTT.

This chain joins TRBV9 and TRBJ1-1; unclear D gene. The CDR3 has 13 residues. Germline CDR1 is SGDLS and CDR2 is YYNGEE. Trimming shortened V by 3 bases and J by 1 base, and 7 bases separated the two germline ends. CDR3 sequence (DNA): TGTGCCAGCAGCGGAGAGTGGAACACTGAAGCTTTCTTT. Encoded protein: CASSGEWNTEAFF.

The rearrangement uses TRBV4-1 and TRBJ2-3, with TRBD2 matching 10 bases. The germline V gene encodes CDR1 MGHRA and CDR2 YSYEKL. The CDR3 loop spans 20 amino acids. The ends lost 5 bases at V and 2 bases at J; junction bases unmatched: 19. CDR3 protein: CASSNPGLAVPRALTDTQYF. DNA of the CDR3: TGCGCCAGCAGCAACCCCGGACTAGCGGTTCCTAGGGCCCTCACAGATACGCAGTATTTT.

The V and J genes are TRBV10-3 and TRBJ1-1, with D hard to call. V was shortened by 3 bases and J by 4 bases, with 15 bases between the two germline ends. The CDR3 contains 15 residues. Germline assignment: CDR1 ENHRY and CDR2 SYGVKD. CDR3 coding DNA: TGTGCCATCAGTGAACGCGTTGGAACGGGCACTGAAGCTTTCTTT. Translation gives CAISERVGTGTEAFF.

The V and J genes are TRBV6-1 and TRBJ2-2; D might be TRBD2 (6 bases). The CDR3 is made up of 15 amino acids. Trimming stripped 4 bases from V and 5 bases from J, with 14 bases between. Germline assignment: CDR1 MNHNS and CDR2 SASEGT. The CDR3, as DNA: TGTGCCAGCAGTGGGGCTAGCGTGGAGACCGGGGAGCTGTTTTTT. Its protein product is CASSGASVETGELFF.

With respect to this clone: At the DNA level, this CDR3 is encoded by other sequences in the same sample as well. The chain recombines TRBV2 with TRBJ2-2; D is ambiguous. The CDR3 is 14 residues long. Deletions cut 7 bases from V and 1 base from J, with 10 bases between. CDR1 and CDR2 (germline): SNHLY, FYNNEI. The CDR3 region has the DNA TGTGCCAGCAAGGAGACTGTGAACACCGGGGAGCTGTTTTTT. Translated: CASKETVNTGELFF.

V is TRBV10-3 and J is TRBJ1-1, with D uncertain. Trimming pared 0 bases from V and 8 bases from J, leaving 13 bases between. The CDR3 covers 14 residues. Germline-derived CDR1 and CDR2 are ENHRY and SYGVKD. The CDR3 coding sequence is TGTGCCATCAGTGAGTCGGAGCCCAGGAGGGAAGCTTTCTTT. Protein product: CAISESEPRREAFF.

The J gene is TRBJ2-5, the V gene TRBV5-1; D is unresolved. The V gene lost 4 bases and the J gene lost 5 bases, with 15 bases spanning the gap. CDR1 is SGHRS, CDR2 YFSETQ, per germline. The CDR3 length is 14 residues. CDR3 sequence (DNA): TGCGCCAGCAGCCTCTACGCCCGGGTGGAGACCCAGTACTTC. This codes for CASSLYARVETQYF.

V and J are TRBV6-1 and TRBJ1-5; TRBD1 matches at 9 bases. Trimming took 2 bases from V and 9 from J; bases not matched to a gene: 2. The CDR3 loop spans 13 amino acids. Looked up from germline, CDR1 is MNHNS and CDR2 is SASEGT. The CDR3 sequence is CASSELDRGPQHF. CDR3 in DNA: TGTGCCAGCAGTGAATTGGACAGGGGGCCCCAGCATTTT.

The V call is TRBV7-2, the J call TRBJ1-1; perhaps TRBD1 as D (6 bases). The V end lost 5 bases, the J end lost 3 bases, and 13 bases lay between the germline ends. The germline V gene encodes CDR1 SGHTA and CDR2 FQGNSA. The CDR3 covers 14 residues. CDR3 nucleotide sequence: TGTGCCAGCAGCAGGGGGAATCAGTACACTGAAGCTTTCTTT. Its translation is CASSRGNQYTEAFF. The whole variable domain, remainder taken from reference TRBV7-2 and TRBJ1-1, is GAGVSQSPSNKVTEKGKDVELRCDPISGHTALYWYRQSLGQGLEFLIYFQGNSAPDKSGLPSDRFSAERTGGSVSTLTIQRTQQEDSAVYLCASSRGNQYTEAFFGQGTRLTVV.

This clone has a single count. The genes are TRBV4-1 and TRBJ2-3; D unclear. The germline V and J ends were trimmed by 1 base and 7 bases, with 9 bases remaining between them. Germline V gene sequence: CDR1 MGHRA, CDR2 YSYEKL. The length of the CDR3 is 13 residues. CDR3 sequence reads: CASSQVVWHTQYF. DNA of the CDR3: TGCGCCAGCAGCCAAGTGGTTTGGCATACGCAGTATTTT.

The chain recombines TRBV14 with TRBJ2-1, with D possibly TRBD2 on 6 matching bases. CDR1 is SGHDN and CDR2 is FVKESK in the germline V gene. The CDR3 sequence is 15 residues long. Trimming left V 4 bases short and J 5 bases short, with 15 bases between. CDR3 nucleotide sequence: TGTGCCAGCAGCCCGGTGGAGGGTAGCAACAATGAGCAGTTCTTC. As protein: CASSPVEGSNNEQFF.

This clone was recorded only once. The CDR3 coding sequence is TGTGCCTGGAGCCTTAAACCACAGACTAGCGGGAGTGAGCAGTACTTC. Amino acids: CAWSLKPQTSGSEQYF. The genes are TRBV30 and TRBJ2-7, with 12 bases matching TRBD2. Germline CDR1 reads GTSNPN; CDR2 reads SVGIG (reference sequence). The CDR3 is 16 residues long. After removal of 3 bases from V and 7 bases from J, the junction contained 13 bases not matched to a gene.

The V and J genes are TRBV2 and TRBJ1-2, with 10 nucleotides matching TRBD1. CDR1 and CDR2 from the germline V gene are SNHLY and FYNNEI. The CDR3 spans 15 residues. J gave up 4 bases and V 6 bases, and 8 bases lay outside the gene matches. CDR3: CASSAGQGNSYGYTF. CDR3 coding DNA: TGTGCCAGCAGCGCGGGACAGGGGAACAGCTATGGCTACACCTTC.

The chain carries TRBV15 and TRBJ1-3, with unresolved D. The CDR3 is 16 amino acids. Germline CDR1 and CDR2: LNHNV and YYDKDF (reference sequence). V was cut by 4 bases and J by 2 bases, with 15 bases left in between. CDR3 sequence: CATSTSWPGTGNTIYF. The CDR3 nucleotides read TGTGCCACCAGCACCTCGTGGCCGGGGACTGGAAACACCATATATTTT.

The chain uses TRBV7-9 and TRBJ1-1; 8 bases agree with TRBD1. V shed 5 bases and J 4 bases; nucleotides not matched to a gene: 6. Germline V gives CDR1 SEHNR, CDR2 FQNEAQ (reference sequence). This CDR3 spans 14 amino acids. The CDR3: CASSTQGGGTEAFF. CDR3 nucleotide sequence: TGTGCCAGCAGCACACAGGGGGGGGGCACTGAAGCTTTCTTT.

The rearrangement joins TRBV11-2 to TRBJ2-7; D not certain. Trimming took 3 bases from V and 3 from J, leaving 9 bases between them. Germline CDR1 is SGHAT and CDR2 is FQNNGV. The CDR3 loop spans 13 amino acids. The CDR3 here is CASSFQRDYEQYF. CDR3 DNA: TGTGCCAGCAGCTTTCAGCGAGACTACGAGCAGTACTTC.

The chain combines TRBV30 with TRBJ2-7; D is unclear. The CDR3 runs 11 residues. The germline CDR1 and CDR2 sequences are GTSNPN and SVGIG (reference sequence). Trimming took off 0 bases at V and 4 bases at J, with 4 bases between the two ends. CDR3 coding DNA: TGTGCCTGGAGTGTACAGTACGAGCAGTACTTC. Encoded protein: CAWSVQYEQYF. Supplemented by reference TRBV30 and TRBJ2-7, the full variable domain reads SQTIHQWPATLVQPVGSPLSLECTVEGTSNPNLYWYRQAAGRGLQLLFYSVGIGQISSEVPQNLSASRPQDRQFILSSKKLLLSDSGFYLCAWSVQYEQYFGPGTRLTVT.

The chain is built from TRBV28 and TRBJ2-2, with 8 bases matching TRBD2. This CDR3 comprises 14 residues. CDR1 is MDHEN and CDR2 is SYDVKM in the germline V gene. The junction had 5 bases not matched to a gene; V was cut back by 2 bases and J by 9 bases. The CDR3 region is CASSLARGGRELFF. DNA for the CDR3: TGTGCCAGCAGTTTAGCTCGGGGGGGCCGGGAGCTGTTTTTT. Together with reference TRBV28 and TRBJ2-2, the CDR3 gives the full variable domain: DVKVTQSSRYLVKRTGEKVFLECVQDMDHENMFWYRQDPGLGLRLIYFSYDVKMKEKGDIPEGYSVSREKKERFSLILESASTNQTSMYLCASSLARGGRELFFGEGSRLTVL.